Listed below are T cell receptor beta chains from one sample, sequenced in a study of blood T cell repertoires in COVID-19. This table comes from immunoSEQ multiplex PCR, and its TCRdb copy is limited to in-frame clones, with some not included. This table holds about 68,000 clones, 85% found once. What was sequenced was peripheral blood. The receptors shown here come from a man aged 50 or older with acute or convalescent COVID-19. Both conserved end residues are part of each CDR3. D genes are given only for firm matches. The size field is filled for only some rows; it gives once, few, many or a size class.

v_call,j_call,clone_size,d_call,cdr3_nt,cdr3_aa
TRBV6-5,TRBJ1-2,.,.,TGTGCCAGCGGTTTGGGAGGGAAAGGCGGCTACACCTTC,CASGLGGKGGYTF
TRBV7-9,TRBJ2-3,.,TRBD2,TGTGCCAGCAGCTTATTAGCGGGGGAGGCCGATACGCAGTATTTT,CASSLLAGEADTQYF
TRBV5-1,TRBJ2-2,few,TRBD1,TGCGCCAGCAGCGCTGGCGGACAGGGGGACACCGGGGAGCTGTTTTTT,CASSAGGQGDTGELFF
TRBV7-8,TRBJ1-4,.,TRBD1,TGTGCCAGCAGCTCAACCTGGACAGGGGGTGAAAAACTGTTTTTT,CASSSTWTGGEKLFF
TRBV3-1/TRBV3-2,TRBJ1-3,.,.,TGTGCCAGCAGCCAAGTACATAAGGGGAACCCTGGAAACACCATATATTTT,CASSQVHKGNPGNTIYF
TRBV19,TRBJ2-2,.,.,TGTGCCAGTAGGGCCCCCGGAGCGGTGGACACCGGGGAGCTGTTTTTT,CASRAPGAVDTGELFF
TRBV24-1,TRBJ2-1,.,TRBD1,TGTGCCACCAGTGCCCCGGACAGGGAACCTCACAATGAGCAGTTCTTC,CATSAPDREPHNEQFF
TRBV5-4,TRBJ2-7,.,.,TGTGCCAGCAGCGGGGGCGGTTTACTCGAGCAGTACTTC,CASSGGGLLEQYF
TRBV9,TRBJ2-3,.,.,TGTGCCAGCAGCGTAGTGGCCAGCGGAGCCACAGATACGCAGTATTTT,CASSVVASGATDTQYF
TRBV6-5,TRBJ1-1,once,.,TGTGCCAGCAGTCCTCCGGGACAAACGAACACTGAAGCTTTCTTT,CASSPPGQTNTEAFF
TRBV11-2,TRBJ2-5,.,.,TGTGCCAGCAGCTTGGGATGGAGGAACCAAGAGACCCAGTACTTC,CASSLGWRNQETQYF
TRBV3-1/TRBV3-2,TRBJ2-1,.,TRBD2,TGTGCCAGCAGCCAAGATATGCCTAGCGGGGGGGGCAATGAGCAGTTCTTC,CASSQDMPSGGGNEQFF
TRBV7-9,TRBJ1-4,.,TRBD1,TGTGCCAGCAGCTCTTCCCGGGACAGGGGGCAAGGGGATGAAAAACTGTTTTTT,CASSSSRDRGQGDEKLFF
TRBV12-5,TRBJ1-5,.,.,TGTGCTAGTGGTTTTGGGGGGGTAGACAATCAGCCCCAGCATTTT,CASGFGGVDNQPQHF
TRBV9,TRBJ2-2,many,.,TGTGCCAGCAGCGTAGGGGGGACACTCAACACCGGGGAGCTGTTTTTT,CASSVGGTLNTGELFF
TRBV21-1,TRBJ2-5,.,.,TGTGCCAGCAGCTTCGTCCCCGGGACAAAGCAAGAGACCCAGTACTTC,CASSFVPGTKQETQYF
TRBV7-9,TRBJ2-3,.,.,TGTGCCAGCTATTTTCTACACCTCGGTGGGTTTTACGGGACAGATACGCAGTATTTT,CASYFLHLGGFYGTDTQYF
TRBV7-3,TRBJ2-3,.,.,TGTGCCAGCAGCTGGGTCGGGGGACGCACAGATACGCAGTATTTT,CASSWVGGRTDTQYF
TRBV9,TRBJ2-7,.,.,TGTGCCAGCAACAAGGCAGGGGTGGATGAGCAGTACTTC,CASNKAGVDEQYF
TRBV4-1,TRBJ2-5,.,TRBD2,TGCGCCAGCAGCCAAGATGGAGCGGGGGGATCTTCGGAGACCCAGTACTTC,CASSQDGAGGSSETQYF
TRBV4-1,TRBJ1-2,.,.,TGCGCCAGCAGCCCCGCCTCCGGGGGTAACTATGGCTACACCTTC,CASSPASGGNYGYTF
TRBV24-1,TRBJ2-5,once,TRBD2,TGTGCCACCAGTGATTCTGCCGGACTAGCGGGGGGGCGGGAGACCCAGTACTTC,CATSDSAGLAGGRETQYF
TRBV11-2,TRBJ1-1,.,.,TGTGCCAGCAGCTTATGGGGCCGCACCTTAGGTGGAGCTTTCTTT,CASSLWGRTLGGAFF
TRBV3-1/TRBV3-2,TRBJ2-3,.,TRBD2,TGTGCCAGCAGCCCCTTAGCGGGGGGCGCCTCGGCCACAGATACGCAGTATTTT,CASSPLAGGASATDTQYF
TRBV4-1,TRBJ2-1,.,TRBD1,TGCGCCAGCAGCCACCGACAGGGTGGGAATGAGCAGTTCTTC,CASSHRQGGNEQFF
TRBV6-2/TRBV6-3,TRBJ1-2,.,.,TGTGCCAGCAGTCCCACGTCGGCCGCGGCGGGGGCGATAGTGACCTATGGCTACACCTTC,CASSPTSAAAGAIVTYGYTF
TRBV2,TRBJ2-5,.,TRBD2,TGTGCCAGCAGTGCGCCAGCGGGGCTAGAGACCCAGTACTTC,CASSAPAGLETQYF
TRBV6-5,TRBJ2-2,.,TRBD2,TGTGCCAGCAGGGGTGGACTAGGACTCACCGGGGAGCTGTTTTTT,CASRGGLGLTGELFF
TRBV5-3,TRBJ2-1,.,TRBD2,TGTGCCAGAAGCCAACGTCTGGGACTAGCGGGGGGTGGTGAGCAGTTCTTC,CARSQRLGLAGGGEQFF
TRBV29-1,TRBJ2-5,.,TRBD2,TGCAGCGTTGAATGGCCTGGCGGGGGGTACCAAGAGACCCAGTACTTC,CSVEWPGGGYQETQYF
TRBV3-1/TRBV3-2,TRBJ1-4,.,.,TGTGCCAGCAGCCCCGACTCCGCAAAACTGTTTTTT,CASSPDSAKLFF
TRBV5-1,TRBJ1-4,.,.,TGCGCCAGCAGCTTGGAGGCAGGGGATGAAAAACTGTTTTTT,CASSLEAGDEKLFF
TRBV5-1,TRBJ2-1,.,.,TGCGCCAGCAGCTTCGTTGGGGGGACAGCAAATGAGCAGTTCTTC,CASSFVGGTANEQFF
TRBV11-2,TRBJ1-4,once,TRBD1,TGTGCCAGCAGTAGCGGGACAGGGGATGAAAAACTGTTTTTT,CASSSGTGDEKLFF
TRBV7-3,TRBJ2-1,.,.,TGTGCCAGCAGCCCCAGGGGTTCAGGGAGGGATGAGCAGTTCTTC,CASSPRGSGRDEQFF
TRBV5-5,TRBJ1-4,.,TRBD1,TGTGCCAGCAGCCCAACAGGGGGAACTAATGAAAAACTGTTTTTT,CASSPTGGTNEKLFF
TRBV6-5,TRBJ2-5,.,.,TGTGCCAGCAATCCACCAGGGTCCCAAGAGACCCAGTACTTC,CASNPPGSQETQYF
TRBV9,TRBJ1-1,.,.,TGTGCCAGCAGCCCCCGCGGTAGTTTAGGTACTGAAGCTTTCTTT,CASSPRGSLGTEAFF
TRBV7-8,TRBJ2-1,.,TRBD2,TGTGCCAGCAGCGTACGACTAGCGGGGGGGTACAATGAGCAGTTCTTC,CASSVRLAGGYNEQFF
TRBV4-1,TRBJ2-7,.,TRBD2,TGCGCCAGCAGCCAAGGGGATCTAGCGGGGACGGGGGAGCAGTACTTC,CASSQGDLAGTGEQYF
TRBV19,TRBJ2-5,.,.,TGTGCCAGTAGTGAAACAGGTCAAGAGACCCAGTACTTC,CASSETGQETQYF
TRBV12-3/TRBV12-4,TRBJ2-3,.,.,TGTGCCAGCACCCTGGGACTTTCAGATACGCAGTATTTT,CASTLGLSDTQYF
TRBV6-1,TRBJ2-1,.,.,TGTGCCAGCAGTGATTGGTCAGGGAAGACGCACAATGAGCAGTTCTTC,CASSDWSGKTHNEQFF
TRBV6-5,TRBJ1-4,.,.,TGTGCCAGCAGAGCCTTTAGCGCAACTAATGAAAAACTGTTTTTT,CASRAFSATNEKLFF
TRBV18,TRBJ1-1,once,TRBD1,TGTGCCAGCTCGACAGGGTTGAACACTGAAGCTTTCTTT,CASSTGLNTEAFF
TRBV27,TRBJ1-2,.,.,TGTGCCAGCAGCCGTCGACAGCCTCAAGGTAGCTATGGCTACACCTTC,CASSRRQPQGSYGYTF
TRBV7-3,TRBJ2-7,.,TRBD1,TGTGCCAGCAGCCCAACCGGGACAGGGCCCTACGAGCAGTACTTC,CASSPTGTGPYEQYF
TRBV27,TRBJ1-4,many,.,TGTGCCAGCAGTTTCGCAGGCTATAATGAAAAACTGTTTTTT,CASSFAGYNEKLFF
TRBV5-1,TRBJ2-6,.,TRBD1,TGCGCCAGCAGCCCCCCAACAGGGGGCGCTGGGGCCAACGTCCTGACTTTC,CASSPPTGGAGANVLTF
TRBV5-4,TRBJ2-3,.,TRBD2,TGTGCCAGCAGCTCCCGGTGGCGGGGAGCGGGGGCCCCAGATACGCAGTATTTT,CASSSRWRGAGAPDTQYF
TRBV5-4,TRBJ1-1,once,.,TGTGCCAGCAGCCCGCCCAGGGCCCAGGACCCGAACACTGAAGCTTTCTTT,CASSPPRAQDPNTEAFF
TRBV2,TRBJ2-5,.,TRBD1,TGTGCCAGCAGCAACGGTCAGGGGGCCTGGGAGACCCAGTACTTC,CASSNGQGAWETQYF
TRBV15,TRBJ2-1,.,TRBD2,TGTGCCACCAGCAGCGGACTAGCGGTCCTTTACAATGAGCAGTTCTTC,CATSSGLAVLYNEQFF
TRBV19,TRBJ1-5,.,.,TGTGCCAGTAGTATAGGGACAGTCCAAGGTCAGCCCCAGCATTTT,CASSIGTVQGQPQHF